What follows are 24 T cell receptor beta chains derived from one specimen sequenced in a study of T-cell reconstitution after alpha-beta-depleted transplantation in children. This sample's TCRbeta library carried unique molecular identifier barcodes. TCRdb processed the PCR reads anew with MiXCR; each CDR3 protein has one entry. The data show 500,000 to 750,000 distinct CDR3 sequences, about a quarter seen once. Sequenced material: PBMCs, taken before TCRalphabeta/CD19-depleted stem cell transplant. All receptors derive from a boy in the first two years of life with Wiskott-Aldrich syndrome, due to receive a stem cell transplant.

This clonotype was seen a few times. The chain uses TRBV20-1 and TRBJ2-3; 7 bases map to TRBD1. Looked up from germline, CDR1 is DFQATT and CDR2 is SNEGSKA (reference sequence). Losses at the gene ends were 5 bases for V and 5 bases for J; bases not matched to a gene: 10. CDR3 size: 14 residues. Here the CDR3 DNA reads TGCAGTGCTGAACAGGGGCTGCCTATAGATACGCAGTATTTT. Encoded protein: CSAEQGLPIDTQYF.

The CDR3 nucleotides are TGTGCCAGCAGCCTAAGGGGGGCAAGAGGAGAGACCCAGTACTTC. It is translated as CASSLRGARGETQYF. The chain combines TRBV7-9 with TRBJ2-5, with D perhaps TRBD1 or TRBD2 (6 bases each). V gave up 5 bases and J gave up 4 bases, with 17 bases separating them. The CDR3 runs to 15 residues. Germline CDR1 reads SEHNR; CDR2 reads FQNEAQ (reference sequence).

The gene calls are TRBV9 and TRBJ2-2; possibly TRBD1 for D (5 bases). This CDR3 has 15 amino acids. Trimming shortened V by 0 bases and J by 2 bases, and 8 bases separated the two germline ends. Germline CDR1 and CDR2: SGDLS and YYNGEE. CDR3 DNA: TGTGCCAGCAGCGTAGTGCAGGGTAACACCGGGGAGCTGTTTTTT. It specifies CASSVVQGNTGELFF.

In this sample, this clonotype turned up many times. The V gene is TRBV12-3 or TRBV12-4, the J gene TRBJ2-7, with D perhaps assigned TRBD1 or TRBD2 (5 bases each). Trimming stripped 5 bases from V and 2 bases from J, with 10 bases between. The CDR3 contains 13 residues. The CDR3 sequence: CASSRDRPYEQYF. The CDR3 DNA follows: TGTGCCAGCAGTCGGGACCGACCCTACGAGCAGTACTTC.

The V call is TRBV20-1, the J call TRBJ1-3; D gene uncertain. This CDR3 comprises 13 residues. Trimming left V 1 base short and J 4 bases short, with 8 bases between. The germline CDR1 and CDR2 sequences are DFQATT and SNEGSKA (reference sequence). CDR3 bases: TGCAGTGCTAGAGTAAACACCGGAAACACCATATATTTT. The encoded protein is CSARVNTGNTIYF.

The chain links TRBV7-2 to TRBJ1-2; no reliable D call. Germline CDR1 SGHTA, CDR2 FQGNSA. V was cut by 1 base and J by 0 bases, with 9 bases left in between. CDR3 length: 15 residues. The CDR3 DNA sequence: TGTGCCAGCAGCTTAGAGGTCAGGACTAACTATGGCTACACCTTC. Its protein product is CASSLEVRTNYGYTF.

The rearrangement joins TRBV12-3 or TRBV12-4 to TRBJ2-1; TRBD2 aligns across 14 bases. The CDR3 has 16 amino acids. The junction had 8 bases not matched to a gene; V was cut back by 6 bases and J by 7 bases. The CDR3 nucleotides read TGTGCCAGCAGCCTAGGGACTAGCGGGAGAATGAATGAGCAGTTCTTC. Protein sequence: CASSLGTSGRMNEQFF.

The chain carries TRBV5-1 and TRBJ1-2; 8 bases map to TRBD1. The CDR3 loop spans 15 amino acids. Looked up from germline, CDR1 is SGHRS and CDR2 is YFSETQ. Unmatched junction bases numbered 9, after V lost 5 bases and J lost 3 bases. CDR3 protein: CASRPGQGGDYGYTF. The CDR3 DNA follows: TGCGCCAGCAGACCCGGACAGGGCGGGGACTATGGCTACACCTTC.

This clonotype was counted only a few times. The genes are TRBV20-1 and TRBJ2-2; D call uncertain. The CDR3 sequence is 16 residues long. V was pared by 0 bases and J by 4 bases, with 15 bases between. CDR1 and CDR2 from the germline V gene are DFQATT and SNEGSKA (reference sequence). This CDR3 is CSARDRMGLITGELFF. The CDR3 DNA sequence: TGCAGTGCTAGAGATCGTATGGGGTTAATCACCGGGGAGCTGTTTTTT.

The chain uses TRBV29-1 and TRBJ2-5; D gene ambiguous. V lost 3 bases, J lost 5 bases, and 13 bases lay in between. The CDR3 totals 13 residues. Germline V CDR1 and CDR2: SQVTM, ANQGSEA. DNA for the CDR3: TGCAGCGTTGAGTCCCTTCAGGCCGAGACCCAGTACTTC. Residues: CSVESLQAETQYF.

The V and J genes are TRBV5-1 and TRBJ2-7, with D possibly TRBD2 on 5 matching bases. CDR3 length: 13 residues. The germline V gene has CDR1 SGHRS and CDR2 YFSETQ. The V and J ends lost 6 bases and 1 base respectively, with 11 bases between them. The CDR3 loop is CASKPGSSYEQYF. In DNA, the CDR3 is TGCGCCAGCAAGCCGGGATCTTCCTACGAGCAGTACTTC. The entire variable domain, with the rest obtained from reference TRBV5-1 and TRBJ2-7, is as follows: KAGVTQTPRYLIKTRGQQVTLSCSPISGHRSVSWYQQTPGQGLQFLFEYFSETQRNKGNFPGRFSGRQFSNSRSEMNVSTLELGDSALYLCASKPGSSYEQYFGPGTRLTVT.

The chain uses TRBV20-1 and TRBJ2-6, with D hard to call. Trimming took 3 bases from V and 3 from J, leaving 6 bases between them. The CDR3 contains 13 residues. The V gene's germline CDR1 is DFQATT and CDR2 SNEGSKA (reference sequence). In DNA, the CDR3 is TGCAGTGCTAGTGGAGTTGGGGCCAACGTCCTGACTTTC. Its protein is CSASGVGANVLTF.

V is TRBV5-1 and J is TRBJ1-6; D gene uncertain. Germline CDR1 reads SGHRS; CDR2 reads YFSETQ. This CDR3 contains 13 residues. V lost 1 base and J 5 bases, leaving 4 bases between the germline ends. This CDR3 reads CASSLSDNSPLHF. CDR3 DNA sequence: TGCGCCAGCAGCTTGTCTGATAATTCACCCCTCCACTTT. The full variable domain, completed using reference TRBV5-1 and TRBJ1-6, is KAGVTQTPRYLIKTRGQQVTLSCSPISGHRSVSWYQQTPGQGLQFLFEYFSETQRNKGNFPGRFSGRQFSNSRSEMNVSTLELGDSALYLCASSLSDNSPLHFGNGTRLTVT.

This clonotype was detected a few times. The chain joins TRBV20-1 to TRBJ2-7; the D call may be TRBD1 or TRBD2 (5 bases each). Trimming cost V 6 bases and J 1 base, with 10 bases left between them. CDR3 length equals 12 residues. In germline, CDR1 is DFQATT, CDR2 SNEGSKA (reference sequence). The CDR3 loop is CSAWDPSYEQYF. The CDR3, as DNA: TGCAGTGCCTGGGACCCTTCCTACGAGCAGTACTTC.

This clonotype came up a few times. Here the CDR3 DNA reads TGTGCCAGCAGCCAACCAGGGGGTTCCGATTCACCCCTCCACTTT. Amino acids: CASSQPGGSDSPLHF. V usage is TRBV4-2 and J usage is TRBJ1-6, with 7 bases that match TRBD1. The V and J ends lost 2 bases and 8 bases, in that order; junction bases with no gene match: 6. The CDR3 extends over 15 amino acids. Germline V gene data show CDR1 as LGHNA and CDR2 as YNFKEQ.

The J gene is TRBJ2-1, the V gene TRBV5-1; TRBD1 matches at 8 bases. The V and J ends lost 2 bases and 5 bases, in that order; junction bases with no gene match: 6. Germline V gene sequence: CDR1 SGHRS, CDR2 YFSETQ. The CDR3 has 15 residues. The CDR3 DNA reads as TGCGCCAGCAGCTTATGGACAGGGTGGAACAATGAGCAGTTCTTC. Its translation: CASSLWTGWNNEQFF.

The V call is TRBV5-1, the J call TRBJ2-7; D unclear. This CDR3 is built from 14 residues. The germline V and J ends were trimmed by 1 base and 0 bases, with 8 bases remaining between them. Germline values: CDR1 SGHRS, CDR2 YFSETQ. DNA of the CDR3: TGCGCCAGCAGCTTGATGATCAACTCCTACGAGCAGTACTTC. It yields the protein CASSLMINSYEQYF.

V usage is TRBV7-9 and J usage is TRBJ2-7, with TRBD2 identical over 7 bases. The germline gives CDR1 SEHNR, CDR2 FQNEAQ (reference sequence). The CDR3 contains 15 residues. Unmatched junction bases numbered 12, after V lost 7 bases and J lost 3 bases. The CDR3 loop reads CASTQGASGYYEQYF. CDR3 nucleotide sequence: TGTGCCAGCACCCAAGGGGCTAGCGGTTACTACGAGCAGTACTTC.

This clonotype has at least ten counts. V gene TRBV7-9 combines with J gene TRBJ1-6; the D gene is possibly TRBD1 (5 bases). The V gene's germline CDR1 is SEHNR and CDR2 FQNEAQ (reference sequence). With 5 bases removed from V and 0 bases from J, the gap between germline ends came to 8 bases. The CDR3 is made up of 15 amino acids. The CDR3 DNA is TGTGCCAGCAGCGGGGGGAGCTCCTATAATTCACCCCTCCACTTT. As protein: CASSGGSSYNSPLHF.

In this sample, this clonotype turned up a few times. The J gene is TRBJ2-1, the V gene TRBV4-1; 9 bases are shared with TRBD2. This CDR3 spans 14 amino acids. Trimming at V came to 1 base and at J to 9 bases, leaving 4 bases not matched to a gene. Germline V gives CDR1 MGHRA, CDR2 YSYEKL. The CDR3 DNA reads as TGCGCCAGCAGCCAAGTAGCGGGAGTAAGTGAGCAGTTCTTC. It encodes CASSQVAGVSEQFF.

This clonotype was recorded a few times. The rearrangement joins TRBV18 to TRBJ1-2; possibly TRBD1 for D (5 bases). The CDR3 is 12 residues long. Germline lookup yields CDR1 KGHSH and CDR2 LQKENI. V lost 8 bases and J lost 6, with 13 bases in between. CDR3 sequence (DNA): TGTGCCAGCGACGGGAGGGACCATGGCTACACCTTC. It translates to CASDGRDHGYTF.

V gene TRBV29-1 combines with J gene TRBJ2-1; 10 bases map to TRBD2. Trimming at V came to 7 bases and at J to 8 bases, leaving 14 bases not matched to a gene. The CDR3 has 15 amino acids. CDR1 is SQVTM, CDR2 ANQGSEA, per germline. The CDR3 loop reads CSGGSSGSFDDEQFF. The CDR3 nucleotides read TGCAGCGGCGGATCTAGCGGGAGTTTCGACGATGAGCAGTTCTTC.

The table lists this clonotype with a count of one. The CDR3 DNA reads as TGCGCCAGCAGCTTCGACCACGAGCAGTACTTC. Translated: CASSFDHEQYF. This sequence joins TRBV5-1 and TRBJ2-7; unclear D gene. V was cut by 2 bases and J by 5 bases, with 5 bases left in between. CDR3 length: 11 amino acids. Germline V gene lookup returns CDR1 SGHRS and CDR2 YFSETQ. Complete variable domain (other parts from reference TRBV5-1 and TRBJ2-7): KAGVTQTPRYLIKTRGQQVTLSCSPISGHRSVSWYQQTPGQGLQFLFEYFSETQRNKGNFPGRFSGRQFSNSRSEMNVSTLELGDSALYLCASSFDHEQYFGPGTRLTVT.

This clonotype was counted a few times. The V call is TRBV5-1, the J call TRBJ2-5; 9 nucleotides match TRBD1. In germline, CDR1 is SGHRS, CDR2 YFSETQ. After removal of 2 bases from V and 5 bases from J, the junction contained 7 bases not matched to a gene. The CDR3 loop spans 15 amino acids. For the CDR3, the DNA is TGCGCCAGCAGCTTTATACAGGGGGCGCGGGAGACCCAGTACTTC. Its protein is CASSFIQGARETQYF.